A selection of T cell receptor beta chains follows, all from one sample in a study of shared clonotypes between healthy human individuals. TCRdb's copy holds only in-frame clones and misses some; the assay was immunoSEQ multiplex PCR. In the table there are 1.6 million or so clones, around 97% of which are singletons. The sample taken for sequencing was naive CD4+ T cells sorted from blood. These receptors were obtained from a man aged 25-40 years in good health. CDR3s include the opening cysteine and the closing phenylalanine or tryptophan. The D gene is left open where the match is weak. Some rows mark clone size as missing; the rest say once, few, many or name a class of expanded clone.

clone_size: .
v_call: TRBV5-1
j_call: TRBJ2-1
d_call: .
cdr3_aa: CASSLGTPRSNEQFF
cdr3_nt: TGCGCCAGCAGCTTGGGGACACCCCGATCGAATGAGCAGTTCTTC

clone_size: once
v_call: TRBV7-2
j_call: TRBJ2-1
d_call: .
cdr3_aa: CASSFEVRSNEQFF
cdr3_nt: TGTGCCAGCAGCTTTGAAGTGAGGTCTAATGAGCAGTTCTTC

clone_size: .
v_call: TRBV13
j_call: TRBJ2-3
d_call: TRBD2
cdr3_aa: CASTLSGRASRSGTDTQYF
cdr3_nt: TGTGCCAGCACCCTCAGCGGGAGGGCCAGTCGAAGCGGCACAGATACGCAGTATTTT

clone_size: .
v_call: TRBV19
j_call: TRBJ2-7
d_call: TRBD1
cdr3_aa: CASSDRVYEQYF
cdr3_nt: TGTGCCTCATCGGACAGGGTCTACGAGCAGTACTTC

clone_size: .
v_call: TRBV9
j_call: TRBJ2-7
d_call: .
cdr3_aa: CASSGAAQGNRNEQYF
cdr3_nt: TGTGCCAGCAGTGGAGCCGCCCAGGGGAATCGTAACGAGCAGTACTTC

clone_size: .
v_call: TRBV15
j_call: TRBJ2-7
d_call: TRBD2
cdr3_aa: CATSRKSSGSRHEQYF
cdr3_nt: TGTGCCACCAGCAGGAAATCCAGCGGGAGTCGGCACGAGCAGTACTTC

clone_size: .
v_call: TRBV5-4
j_call: TRBJ2-5
d_call: TRBD1
cdr3_aa: CASSPGQGGQETQYF
cdr3_nt: TGTGCCAGCAGCCCAGGACAGGGGGGCCAAGAGACCCAGTACTTC

clone_size: .
v_call: TRBV9
j_call: TRBJ1-1
d_call: .
cdr3_aa: CASSVQGRATEAFF
cdr3_nt: TGTGCCAGCAGCGTTCAGGGGCGAGCCACTGAAGCTTTCTTT

clone_size: .
v_call: TRBV15
j_call: TRBJ1-3
d_call: .
cdr3_aa: CATTPGGAPGNTIYF
cdr3_nt: TGTGCCACCACTCCCGGTGGGGCTCCTGGAAACACCATATATTTT

clone_size: .
v_call: TRBV21-1
j_call: TRBJ2-4
d_call: .
cdr3_aa: CASSKLCRGVAKNIQYF
cdr3_nt: TGTGCCAGCAGCAAACTTTGCCGCGGGGTAGCCAAAAACATTCAGTACTTC

clone_size: .
v_call: TRBV14
j_call: TRBJ2-5
d_call: .
cdr3_aa: CASSQEGPWGTQYF
cdr3_nt: TGTGCCAGCAGCCAAGAAGGCCCCTGGGGGACCCAGTACTTC

clone_size: once
v_call: TRBV5-6
j_call: TRBJ2-7
d_call: TRBD2
cdr3_aa: CASSPGLGAYEQYF
cdr3_nt: TGTGCCAGCAGCCCGGGACTAGGGGCCTACGAGCAGTACTTC

clone_size: .
v_call: TRBV7-2
j_call: TRBJ1-4
d_call: .
cdr3_aa: CASSLGGRITEKLFF
cdr3_nt: TGTGCCAGCAGCCTCGGAGGGCGAATAACCGAAAAACTGTTTTTT

clone_size: .
v_call: TRBV6-6
j_call: TRBJ2-1
d_call: TRBD2
cdr3_aa: CASSYGGSSYNEQFF
cdr3_nt: TGTGCCAGCAGTTACGGCGGGAGCTCCTACAATGAGCAGTTCTTC

clone_size: .
v_call: TRBV29-1
j_call: TRBJ2-3
d_call: .
cdr3_aa: CNVGDADTQYF
cdr3_nt: TGCAATGTGGGAGATGCAGATACGCAGTATTTT

clone_size: .
v_call: TRBV10-1
j_call: TRBJ2-7
d_call: TRBD1
cdr3_aa: CASSPKGAREQYF
cdr3_nt: TGCGCCAGCAGTCCGAAGGGGGCGAGGGAGCAGTACTTC

clone_size: .
v_call: TRBV5-1
j_call: TRBJ1-4
d_call: .
cdr3_aa: CASSLAPKGSGEKLFF
cdr3_nt: TGCGCCAGCAGCTTGGCCCCTAAGGGGAGTGGCGAAAAACTGTTTTTT

clone_size: .
v_call: TRBV29-1
j_call: TRBJ2-7
d_call: .
cdr3_aa: CSVEGAPTYEQYF
cdr3_nt: TGCAGCGTTGAGGGGGCTCCAACCTACGAGCAGTACTTC

clone_size: .
v_call: TRBV27
j_call: TRBJ2-5
d_call: TRBD2
cdr3_aa: CASSRLASQETQYF
cdr3_nt: TGTGCCAGCAGTAGACTAGCCTCACAAGAGACCCAGTACTTC

clone_size: few
v_call: TRBV10-1
j_call: TRBJ1-1
d_call: .
cdr3_aa: CASSEGTNTEAFF
cdr3_nt: TGCGCCAGCAGTGAGGGAACGAACACTGAAGCTTTCTTT

clone_size: .
v_call: TRBV5-8
j_call: TRBJ2-1
d_call: TRBD1
cdr3_aa: CASSFGLGGGNEQFF
cdr3_nt: TGTGCCAGCAGCTTCGGGCTAGGGGGCGGCAATGAGCAGTTCTTC

clone_size: .
v_call: TRBV4-3
j_call: TRBJ1-1
d_call: .
cdr3_aa: CASSQDIGPNTEAFF
cdr3_nt: TGCGCCAGCAGCCAAGATATCGGACCGAACACTGAAGCTTTCTTT

clone_size: .
v_call: TRBV29-1
j_call: TRBJ1-1
d_call: TRBD1
cdr3_aa: CSADRGLTGGTEAFF
cdr3_nt: TGCAGCGCGGACAGGGGGCTAACAGGGGGCACTGAAGCTTTCTTT

clone_size: .
v_call: TRBV2
j_call: TRBJ2-5
d_call: .
cdr3_aa: CASSDARGRSAQYF
cdr3_nt: TGTGCCAGCAGTGACGCTAGGGGTCGATCGGCCCAGTACTTC

clone_size: .
v_call: TRBV18
j_call: TRBJ2-5
d_call: TRBD1
cdr3_aa: CASSGQDQETQYF
cdr3_nt: TGTGCCAGCTCAGGACAGGATCAAGAGACCCAGTACTTC

clone_size: .
v_call: TRBV7-2
j_call: TRBJ2-7
d_call: .
cdr3_aa: CASSLRLAYEQYF
cdr3_nt: TGTGCCAGCAGCTTGCGGTTAGCCTACGAGCAGTACTTC

clone_size: .
v_call: TRBV7-9
j_call: TRBJ2-2
d_call: TRBD1
cdr3_aa: CASHPGDRVNTGELFF
cdr3_nt: TGTGCCAGCCATCCTGGGGACAGGGTGAACACCGGGGAGCTGTTTTTT

clone_size: .
v_call: TRBV7-2
j_call: TRBJ2-5
d_call: TRBD2
cdr3_aa: CASSLGLAGETQYF
cdr3_nt: TGTGCCAGCAGCTTGGGACTAGCAGGAGAGACCCAGTACTTC

clone_size: .
v_call: TRBV7-9
j_call: TRBJ1-5
d_call: TRBD1
cdr3_aa: CASSRTGHQPQHF
cdr3_nt: TGTGCCAGCAGCCGGACAGGGCATCAGCCCCAGCATTTT

clone_size: .
v_call: TRBV27
j_call: TRBJ2-7
d_call: .
cdr3_aa: CASGPTGISYEQYF
cdr3_nt: TGTGCCAGTGGGCCAACAGGGATCTCCTACGAGCAGTACTTC

clone_size: .
v_call: TRBV28
j_call: TRBJ2-3
d_call: TRBD1
cdr3_aa: CASSGQGTDTQYF
cdr3_nt: TGTGCCAGCAGTGGACAGGGAACAGATACGCAGTATTTT

clone_size: once
v_call: TRBV10-1
j_call: TRBJ2-1
d_call: .
cdr3_aa: CASSESGAYNEQFF
cdr3_nt: TGCGCCAGCAGTGAGTCGGGAGCCTACAATGAGCAGTTCTTC

clone_size: once
v_call: TRBV28
j_call: TRBJ2-3
d_call: .
cdr3_aa: CASSLRGHTQYF
cdr3_nt: TGTGCCAGCAGTCTCAGGGGTCATACGCAGTATTTT

clone_size: .
v_call: TRBV9
j_call: TRBJ2-5
d_call: .
cdr3_aa: CASSVGGPVLGTQYF
cdr3_nt: TGTGCCAGCAGCGTGGGGGGCCCCGTTTTAGGGACCCAGTACTTC

clone_size: .
v_call: TRBV5-1
j_call: TRBJ2-2
d_call: TRBD2
cdr3_aa: CASSVGLAGFTGELFF
cdr3_nt: TGCGCCAGTTCTGTAGGACTAGCGGGATTCACCGGGGAGCTGTTTTTT

clone_size: .
v_call: TRBV6-1
j_call: TRBJ2-5
d_call: .
cdr3_aa: CASSVEWETQYF
cdr3_nt: TGTGCCAGCAGTGTGGAGTGGGAGACCCAGTACTTC

clone_size: .
v_call: TRBV9
j_call: TRBJ2-2
d_call: TRBD2
cdr3_aa: CASSVDIRLAGLSNTGELFF
cdr3_nt: TGTGCCAGCAGCGTAGATATCCGACTAGCGGGATTATCAAACACCGGGGAGCTGTTTTTT

clone_size: .
v_call: TRBV28
j_call: TRBJ2-3
d_call: TRBD2
cdr3_aa: CASSWLAGEDTQYF
cdr3_nt: TGTGCCAGCAGTTGGCTAGCGGGGGAGGATACGCAGTATTTT

clone_size: .
v_call: TRBV11-2
j_call: TRBJ2-1
d_call: .
cdr3_aa: CASSLGRGDWEQFF
cdr3_nt: TGTGCCAGCAGCTTAGGGAGGGGAGATTGGGAGCAGTTCTTC

clone_size: .
v_call: TRBV7-3
j_call: TRBJ2-7
d_call: .
cdr3_aa: CASSLTGTYEQYF
cdr3_nt: TGTGCCAGCAGCTTAACAGGAACCTACGAGCAGTACTTC

clone_size: .
v_call: TRBV21-1
j_call: TRBJ2-6
d_call: .
cdr3_aa: CASSKSGAGANVLTF
cdr3_nt: TGTGCCAGCAGCAAATCAGGGGCTGGGGCCAACGTCCTGACTTTC

clone_size: .
v_call: TRBV21-1
j_call: TRBJ2-7
d_call: .
cdr3_aa: CAKCDIGLPYEQYF
cdr3_nt: TGTGCCAAGTGCGATATAGGTCTCCCCTACGAGCAGTACTTC

clone_size: .
v_call: TRBV7-2
j_call: TRBJ2-2
d_call: TRBD2
cdr3_aa: CASSLTPAGTSGELFF
cdr3_nt: TGTGCCAGCAGCTTAACTCCAGCGGGAACCTCCGGGGAGCTGTTTTTT

clone_size: .
v_call: TRBV6-5
j_call: TRBJ1-6
d_call: .
cdr3_aa: CASSYTNSPLHF
cdr3_nt: TGTGCCAGCAGTTACACGAATTCACCCCTCCACTTT

clone_size: .
v_call: TRBV7-2
j_call: TRBJ1-2
d_call: TRBD1
cdr3_aa: CASSLRRQGSWTANYGYTF
cdr3_nt: TGTGCCAGCAGCTTAAGGCGACAGGGATCCTGGACTGCTAACTATGGCTACACCTTC

clone_size: .
v_call: TRBV7-2
j_call: TRBJ1-1
d_call: .
cdr3_aa: CASSLKGQNTEAFF
cdr3_nt: TGTGCCAGCAGCTTAAAGGGCCAGAACACTGAAGCTTTCTTT

clone_size: .
v_call: TRBV14
j_call: TRBJ1-1
d_call: .
cdr3_aa: CASSQGEGGRTEAFF
cdr3_nt: TGTGCCAGCAGCCAAGGGGAGGGTGGAAGGACTGAAGCTTTCTTT

clone_size: once
v_call: TRBV4-3
j_call: TRBJ2-2
d_call: TRBD2
cdr3_aa: CASSQDRIGRADTGELFF
cdr3_nt: TGCGCCAGCAGCCAAGATAGAATCGGGAGGGCCGACACCGGGGAGCTGTTTTTT

clone_size: .
v_call: TRBV6-5
j_call: TRBJ2-1
d_call: .
cdr3_aa: CASRKPTSFNEQFF
cdr3_nt: TGTGCCAGCAGGAAACCGACTAGTTTCAATGAGCAGTTCTTC

clone_size: .
v_call: TRBV6-1
j_call: TRBJ1-1
d_call: TRBD1
cdr3_aa: CASSEFFSMGTGGFF
cdr3_nt: TGTGCCAGCAGTGAGTTTTTCTCTATGGGGACAGGTGGATTCTTT

clone_size: .
v_call: TRBV28
j_call: TRBJ2-2
d_call: .
cdr3_aa: CASSLIQATRELFF
cdr3_nt: TGTGCCAGCAGTTTAATCCAGGCTACCAGGGAGCTGTTTTTT

clone_size: .
v_call: TRBV15
j_call: TRBJ2-7
d_call: TRBD1
cdr3_aa: CATGTGSSYEQYF
cdr3_nt: TGTGCCACGGGGACAGGGAGCTCCTACGAGCAGTACTTC

clone_size: .
v_call: TRBV7-8
j_call: TRBJ2-1
d_call: TRBD1
cdr3_aa: CASSLGQGAYNEQFF
cdr3_nt: TGTGCCAGCAGCTTAGGGCAGGGGGCTTACAATGAGCAGTTCTTC

clone_size: .
v_call: TRBV5-5
j_call: TRBJ1-5
d_call: .
cdr3_aa: CASSLGQGDQPQHF
cdr3_nt: TGTGCCAGCAGCTTGGGGCAGGGAGATCAGCCCCAGCATTTT

clone_size: .
v_call: TRBV5-4
j_call: TRBJ2-7
d_call: TRBD2
cdr3_aa: CASSLRLAGVLLGEQYF
cdr3_nt: TGTGCCAGCAGCTTACGACTAGCGGGAGTGCTCTTGGGCGAGCAGTACTTC

clone_size: .
v_call: TRBV2
j_call: TRBJ2-3
d_call: TRBD2
cdr3_aa: CASSPGTGGGNTQYF
cdr3_nt: TGTGCCAGCAGCCCCGGGACCGGGGGGGGGAATACGCAGTATTTT

clone_size: .
v_call: TRBV5-4
j_call: TRBJ2-3
d_call: TRBD2
cdr3_aa: CASSLGDLAGDPGNTQYF
cdr3_nt: TGTGCCAGCAGCTTGGGGGACCTAGCGGGAGACCCGGGGAATACGCAGTATTTT

clone_size: .
v_call: TRBV11-3
j_call: TRBJ2-2
d_call: .
cdr3_aa: CASSLVSGANTGELFF
cdr3_nt: TGTGCCAGCAGCTTAGTGTCGGGGGCGAACACCGGGGAGCTGTTTTTT

clone_size: .
v_call: TRBV5-1
j_call: TRBJ2-2
d_call: TRBD1
cdr3_aa: CASRGAGTGNTGELFF
cdr3_nt: TGCGCCAGCAGGGGTGCCGGGACAGGGAACACCGGGGAGCTGTTTTTT

clone_size: .
v_call: TRBV7-9
j_call: TRBJ2-7
d_call: TRBD1
cdr3_aa: CASSARSGTGAREQYF
cdr3_nt: TGTGCCAGCAGCGCCAGGTCGGGGACAGGGGCGAGGGAGCAGTACTTC